The 17 T cell receptor beta chains below all came from one sample that was sequenced in a study of regulatory T cells in long-lasting Graves disease. Time point reported: newly diagnosed GD, antithyroid drugs for less than 3 months. Preparation of the TCR library used RNA extracted from PBMCs. Assembly of TCR beta libraries relied on iRepertoire HTBI primers together with Arm-PCR of CDR3 regions. In TCRdb, the multiplex PCR reads were re-called with MiXCR into one record per CDR3 protein. The table shows 580,000 or so distinct CDR3 sequences, with 15% to 20% occurring only once. These data were also filed under a second study, of T cells in Graves' hyperthyroidism and ophthalmopathy.

The specimen comprised peripheral blood mononuclear cells (PBMCs), sampled at new diagnosis, from a patient treated with antithyroid drugs. The receptor source for this set is a man aged 18 to 29 with Graves disease.

This sequence joins TRBV4-1 and TRBJ2-2; D remains ambiguous. The CDR3 length is 14 residues. V lost 3 bases, J lost 0 bases, and 5 bases lay in between. The germline CDR1 and CDR2 sequences are MGHRA and YSYEKL. Written as DNA, the CDR3 is TGCGCCAGCAGCCAGGGCACGAACACCGGGGAGCTGTTTTTT. Translating gives CASSQGTNTGELFF.

This sequence joins TRBV4-2 and TRBJ2-3; weak D call: TRBD2 (6 bases). This CDR3 comprises 17 residues. V shed 0 bases and J shed 2 bases, with 15 bases lying between them. The germline V gene encodes CDR1 LGHNA and CDR2 YNFKEQ. The DNA of the CDR3 is TGTGCCAGCAGCCAAGAAGACGGCGGGGAAAACACAGATACGCAGTATTTT. This encodes CASSQEDGGENTDTQYF.

Comment on this clonotype: With a much larger clone just one base away, this may be a read error. J is TRBJ1-4 and V is TRBV28; D perhaps matches TRBD1 (5 bases). Per the germline V gene, CDR1 is MDHEN and CDR2 is SYDVKM. There are 14 residues in the CDR3. The CDR3 DNA sequence: TGTGCCAGCAGTTTCTGGCAGGGTAATGAAAAACTGTCTTTT. Amino acid sequence: CASSFWQGNEKLSF.

This clonotype has ten or more counts. The chain carries TRBV12-5 and TRBJ1-1; no firm D call. In germline, CDR1 is LGHNT, CDR2 FRNRAP. V dropped 1 base and J dropped 4 bases, with 10 bases sitting between them. CDR3 size: 14 residues. The CDR3 sequence is CASGLGSAGTEAFF. The CDR3, as DNA: TGTGCTAGTGGTTTGGGATCTGCGGGCACTGAAGCTTTCTTT. Together with reference TRBV12-5 and TRBJ1-1, the CDR3 gives the full variable domain: DARVTQTPRHKVTEMGQEVTMRCQPILGHNTVFWYRQTMMQGLELLAYFRNRAPLDDSGMPKDRFSAEMPDATLATLKIQPSEPRDSAVYFCASGLGSAGTEAFFGQGTRLTVV.

The rearrangement uses TRBV20-1 and TRBJ1-4; a possible D gene is TRBD1 (5 bases). V lost 3 bases and J lost 7, with 15 bases in between. This CDR3 spans 14 amino acids. Per germline, CDR1 DFQATT and CDR2 SNEGSKA (reference sequence). This chain's CDR3 is CSASPPGGGEKLFF. The CDR3 region has the DNA TGCAGTGCTAGCCCCCCAGGCGGGGGTGAAAAACTGTTTTTT.

This clonotype was seen repeatedly, ten times or more. The chain joins TRBV27 to TRBJ2-3; the D gene is possibly TRBD1 (5 bases). This CDR3 region has 15 residues. Germline CDR1 and CDR2: MNHEY and SMNVEV (reference sequence). V was clipped by 6 bases and J by 0 bases, with 13 bases between them. The CDR3 DNA follows: TGTGCCAGCAGCCCGGACATAACTAGCACAGATACGCAGTATTTT. It is translated as CASSPDITSTDTQYF.

The chain uses TRBV5-4 and TRBJ1-6; maybe TRBD1 (6 bases). Trimming cost V 4 bases and J 6 bases, with 17 bases left between them. The germline V gene has CDR1 SGHNT and CDR2 YYREEE (reference sequence). The length of the CDR3 is 16 residues. The CDR3 here is CASSRWGAVGNSPLHF. The CDR3 coding sequence is TGTGCCAGCAGCCGGTGGGGGGCAGTGGGTAATTCACCCCTCCACTTT.

This clonotype was counted a few times. The genes are TRBV6-1 and TRBJ2-5; D is perhaps TRBD1 (6 bases). V was pared by 7 bases and J by 9 bases, with 18 bases between. CDR3 length: 13 amino acids. Germline V gene sequence: CDR1 MNHNS, CDR2 SASEGT. CDR3 sequence: CASIGGQQVSQYF. The DNA for the CDR3 is TGTGCCAGCATCGGAGGACAGCAAGTGTCCCAGTACTTC.

In this sample, this clonotype turned up many times. The chain carries TRBV27 and TRBJ2-2; D ambiguous. V lost 5 bases and J 0 bases, leaving 10 bases between the germline ends. Per the germline V gene, CDR1 is MNHEY and CDR2 is SMNVEV (reference sequence). The CDR3 has 15 amino acids. CDR3 coding DNA: TGTGCCAGCAGTGAGGTGCACGCGAACACCGGGGAGCTGTTTTTT. Translated: CASSEVHANTGELFF.

This clonotype was seen repeatedly, ten times or more. This rearrangement joins TRBV2 to TRBJ1-6, with D possibly being TRBD1 (6 bases). CDR3 length: 12 amino acids. CDR1 is SNHLY and CDR2 is FYNNEI in the germline V gene. V lost 6 bases and J lost 14, with 14 bases in between. The CDR3 spells CASSPGDSALHF. DNA for the CDR3: TGTGCCAGCAGCCCAGGGGATTCGGCCCTCCACTTT.

This clonotype was seen a handful of times. This chain links TRBV30 with TRBJ2-5, with 14 bases aligning to TRBD2. Trimming took 1 base from V and 4 from J; bases not matched to a gene: 2. The CDR3 is made up of 15 amino acids. Germline V CDR1 and CDR2: GTSNPN, SVGIG (reference sequence). The CDR3 bases are TGTGCCTGGAGTGGGGGACTAGCGGGAGTAGAGACCCAGTACTTC. It translates to CAWSGGLAGVETQYF.

This clonotype was counted between two and nine times. The rearrangement uses TRBV5-1 and TRBJ2-6; tentatively, D is TRBD2 (6 bases). The germline V gene has CDR1 SGHRS and CDR2 YFSETQ. Trimming removed 4 bases at V and 2 bases at J, with 13 bases between. This CDR3 has 16 amino acids. DNA for the CDR3: TGCGCCAGCAGCCCCCATTGGAGGGCTGGGGCCAACGTCCTGACTTTC. Its translation is CASSPHWRAGANVLTF. Filled out from reference TRBV5-1 and TRBJ2-6, the complete variable domain reads KAGVTQTPRYLIKTRGQQVTLSCSPISGHRSVSWYQQTPGQGLQFLFEYFSETQRNKGNFPGRFSGRQFSNSRSEMNVSTLELGDSALYLCASSPHWRAGANVLTFGAGSRLTVL.

The J gene is TRBJ1-2, the V gene TRBV2, with D uncertain. V dropped 7 bases and J dropped 5 bases, with 14 bases sitting between them. CDR3 length: 13 amino acids. Germline CDR1 is SNHLY and CDR2 is FYNNEI. CDR3: CASIQDGPYGYTF. The DNA for the CDR3 is TGTGCCAGCATCCAGGACGGGCCGTATGGCTACACCTTC.

There are a few counts of this clonotype. The chain links TRBV7-8 to TRBJ1-1; no clear D gene. Germline-derived CDR1 and CDR2 are SGHVS and FQNEAQ. This CDR3 region has 12 residues. V shed 1 base and J shed 11 bases, with 11 bases lying between them. The CDR3, as DNA: TGTGCCAGCAGCTTAGGTGGGGAAGGTGCTTTCTTT. Translation gives CASSLGGEGAFF.

This clonotype has at least ten counts. The chain joins TRBV9 to TRBJ1-5; possibly TRBD1 for D (5 bases). CDR3 size: 14 residues. The V and J ends lost 3 bases and 3 bases respectively, with 10 bases between them. In germline, CDR1 is SGDLS, CDR2 YYNGEE. The DNA of the CDR3 is TGTGCCAGCAGCGCGGGGGGGAACAATCAGCCCCAGCATTTT. Amino acids: CASSAGGNNQPQHF.

This clonotype was seen only a few times. This chain joins TRBV27 and TRBJ2-2; no firm D call. The V gene lost 3 bases and the J gene lost 5 bases, with 13 bases spanning the gap. The germline CDR1 and CDR2 sequences are MNHEY and SMNVEV (reference sequence). The CDR3 spans 15 residues. CDR3 loop: CASSLSVMGTGELFF. The CDR3 coding sequence is TGTGCCAGCAGTTTGAGTGTCATGGGTACCGGGGAGCTGTTTTTT.

This clonotype was seen only a few times. This chain uses TRBV7-3 with TRBJ2-5, with 11 bases identical to TRBD2. The tail of the sequence fits TRBJ2-1 better, so the J call may be wrong. CDR1 SGHTA and CDR2 FQGTGA come from the germline V gene. This CDR3 is 16 amino acids long. In nucleotides, the CDR3 is TGTGCCAGCAGCTCCCAGACTAGCGGGATTACCAATGAGCAGTTCTTC. This codes for CASSSQTSGITNEQFF.